In this sample, the clone carrying this T cell receptor (beta chain) turned up a few times. The data belong to a study of identical twins. The CDR3 sequence is 14 residues long. Germline V gene lookup returns CDR1 DFQATT and CDR2 SNEGSKA (reference sequence). The V end was cut by 2 bases, the J end by 5 bases, with 15 bases between. A universal primer site was added by template switching, and unique molecular identifiers were carried by the cDNA. TCRdb recomputed calls from the 5' RACE reads with MiXCR, one row per CDR3 protein. Of around 1.7 million distinct CDR3 sequences in the sample, about 32% were seen once.

Material for sequencing was cord blood. The source is a newborn girl in good health. The V gene is TRBV20-1, the J gene TRBJ2-5; the D is unclear. The CDR3 here is CSARRPLVRETQYF. CDR3 bases: TGCAGTGCTAGACGTCCTCTCGTCCGGGAGACCCAGTACTTC.